The rows below give T cell receptor beta chains drawn from one sample of a study of control samples from healthy donors and cancer patients. TCRdb's table, derived via immunoSEQ multiplex PCR, lists solely in-frame clones and lacks some. The sample carries about 75,000 clones, 94% recorded once. Input material: blood. These receptors all come from a middle-aged woman in good health. Each CDR3 is given with its conserved first and last residue. A D gene is named only where the DNA matches it firmly. Some rows mark clone size as missing; the rest say once, few, many or name a class of expanded clone.

size: -
J: TRBJ2-1
D: -
V: TRBV27
CDR3: CASSFVPYNEQFF
DNA: TGTGCCAGCAGTTTCGTCCCCTACAATGAGCAGTTCTTC

size: -
J: TRBJ1-1
D: -
V: TRBV4-2
CDR3: CASSQDVHQEAFF
DNA: TGTGCCAGCAGCCAAGATGTGCACCAAGAAGCTTTCTTT

size: -
J: TRBJ1-1
D: -
V: TRBV7-9
CDR3: CASSPEFRGIRAFF
DNA: TGTGCCAGCAGCCCCGAGTTTAGGGGTATCCGGGCTTTCTTT

size: -
J: TRBJ1-6
D: TRBD1
V: TRBV27
CDR3: CASSSLQGAGSPLHF
DNA: TGTGCCAGCAGTTCTCTACAGGGGGCGGGTTCACCCCTCCACTTT

size: -
J: TRBJ1-5
D: -
V: TRBV21-1
CDR3: CASTRGQEINQPQHF
DNA: TGTGCCAGCACCAGGGGACAGGAGATCAATCAGCCCCAGCATTTT

size: -
J: TRBJ1-1
D: -
V: TRBV30
CDR3: CAWRADGGRAFF
DNA: TGTGCCTGGAGGGCCGACGGGGGCCGCGCTTTCTTT

size: -
J: TRBJ2-1
D: -
V: TRBV7-2
CDR3: CASRESGTQGGQFF
DNA: TGTGCCAGCAGAGAATCCGGGACCCAAGGGGGGCAGTTCTTC

size: -
J: TRBJ2-2
D: -
V: TRBV7-2
CDR3: CASSTRTNTGELFF
DNA: TGTGCCAGCAGCACCCGAACGAACACCGGGGAGCTGTTTTTT

size: -
J: TRBJ1-2
D: -
V: TRBV7-9
CDR3: CASSLGRDFYGYTF
DNA: TGTGCCAGCAGCTTAGGCAGGGATTTCTATGGCTACACCTTC

size: -
J: TRBJ2-1
D: -
V: TRBV12-3/TRBV12-4
CDR3: CASRIRDREQFF
DNA: TGTGCCAGCAGGATACGGGACCGGGAGCAGTTCTTC

size: -
J: TRBJ2-1
D: -
V: TRBV7-2
CDR3: CASSLAGSLYNEQFF
DNA: TGTGCCAGCAGCTTAGCAGGTAGTCTCTACAATGAGCAGTTCTTC

size: -
J: TRBJ2-3
D: TRBD1
V: TRBV5-5
CDR3: CASSPETGVPRTDTQYF
DNA: TGTGCCAGCAGCCCGGAGACAGGGGTCCCCCGCACAGATACGCAGTATTTT

size: -
J: TRBJ2-3
D: -
V: TRBV5-1
CDR3: CASRGSFGTDTQYF
DNA: TGCGCCAGCCGTGGTTCCTTTGGGACAGATACGCAGTATTTT

size: -
J: TRBJ2-7
D: TRBD1
V: TRBV9
CDR3: CASSVGGTGGYEQYF
DNA: TGTGCCAGCAGCGTAGGGGGGACAGGGGGCTACGAGCAGTACTTC

size: -
J: TRBJ2-7
D: TRBD2
V: TRBV6-2/TRBV6-3
CDR3: CASSEDDLAGGSYEQYF
DNA: TGTGCCAGCAGTGAGGACGACCTAGCGGGGGGGTCCTACGAGCAGTACTTC

size: -
J: TRBJ2-1
D: TRBD2
V: TRBV11-3
CDR3: CASSLGSGGPGEQFF
DNA: TGTGCCAGCAGCTTAGGGAGCGGGGGGCCCGGTGAGCAGTTCTTC

size: -
J: TRBJ2-7
D: -
V: TRBV9
CDR3: CASSVEAASSYEQYF
DNA: TGTGCCAGCAGCGTAGAAGCGGCCAGCTCCTACGAGCAGTACTTC

size: -
J: TRBJ2-7
D: TRBD1
V: TRBV28
CDR3: CASSGQGGEQYF
DNA: TGTGCCAGCAGCGGACAGGGCGGCGAGCAGTACTTC

size: -
J: TRBJ1-6
D: TRBD1
V: TRBV28
CDR3: CASGGTANSPLHF
DNA: TGTGCCAGCGGAGGGACAGCTAATTCACCCCTCCACTTT

size: -
J: TRBJ2-7
D: TRBD1
V: TRBV18
CDR3: CASSPGQSSYEQYF
DNA: TGTGCCAGCTCACCGGGACAGTCCTCCTACGAGCAGTACTTC

size: -
J: TRBJ1-2
D: -
V: TRBV6-5
CDR3: CASSYSMGGFNYGYTF
DNA: TGTGCCAGCAGTTACTCGATGGGGGGCTTTAACTATGGCTACACCTTC

size: -
J: TRBJ1-1
D: -
V: TRBV3-1/TRBV3-2
CDR3: CASSQERLGAANTEAFF
DNA: TGTGCCAGCAGCCAAGAGAGGCTGGGGGCTGCGAACACTGAAGCTTTCTTT

size: once
J: TRBJ1-1
D: -
V: TRBV6-4
CDR3: CAGSDSSPYTEAFF
DNA: TGTGCCGGCAGTGACTCGAGCCCCTACACTGAAGCTTTCTTT

size: -
J: TRBJ2-5
D: -
V: TRBV15
CDR3: CATSSRPAPGETQYF
DNA: TGTGCCACCAGCAGCCGCCCAGCCCCGGGAGAGACCCAGTACTTC

size: -
J: TRBJ2-7
D: TRBD1
V: TRBV6-5
CDR3: CASSPDRGNTYEQYF
DNA: TGTGCCAGCAGCCCGGACAGGGGCAATACCTACGAGCAGTACTTC

size: -
J: TRBJ1-4
D: -
V: TRBV18
CDR3: CASSPPGQSNEKLFF
DNA: TGTGCCAGCTCACCACCGGGACAATCTAATGAAAAACTGTTTTTT

size: once
J: TRBJ2-7
D: TRBD2
V: TRBV6-1
CDR3: CASSVRSGGPTYEQYF
DNA: TGTGCCAGCAGTGTTCGTAGCGGGGGGCCCACCTACGAGCAGTACTTC

size: -
J: TRBJ1-5
D: TRBD1
V: TRBV7-2
CDR3: CASSLVTGGENWGNQPQHF
DNA: TGTGCCAGCAGCTTAGTAACAGGGGGCGAAAATTGGGGCAATCAGCCCCAGCATTTT

size: -
J: TRBJ1-1
D: -
V: TRBV5-6
CDR3: CASTPVGGRITEAFF
DNA: TGTGCCAGCACACCGGTCGGGGGCCGCATTACTGAAGCTTTCTTT

size: -
J: TRBJ1-1
D: -
V: TRBV10-3
CDR3: CAIKAGNTEAFF
DNA: TGTGCCATCAAAGCAGGGAACACTGAAGCTTTCTTT

size: -
J: TRBJ1-5
D: TRBD1
V: TRBV4-1
CDR3: CASSLRDRNQPQHF
DNA: TGCGCCAGCAGCCTCCGGGACAGGAATCAGCCCCAGCATTTT

size: -
J: TRBJ1-5
D: TRBD1
V: TRBV19
CDR3: CASPLGVGQGGNQPQHF
DNA: TGTGCCAGCCCCCTGGGGGTGGGACAGGGTGGCAATCAGCCCCAGCATTTT

size: -
J: TRBJ1-1
D: -
V: TRBV7-8
CDR3: CASSLAGPGTEAFF
DNA: TGTGCCAGCAGCTTAGCCGGGCCGGGCACTGAAGCTTTCTTT

size: -
J: TRBJ1-3
D: -
V: TRBV9
CDR3: CASSLQGRVSSGNTIYF
DNA: TGTGCCAGCAGCCTACAAGGGAGGGTGAGCTCTGGAAACACCATATATTTT

size: -
J: TRBJ2-7
D: -
V: TRBV4-3
CDR3: CASSQDGISYEQYF
DNA: TGCGCCAGCAGCCAAGATGGCATCTCCTACGAGCAGTACTTC

size: -
J: TRBJ2-7
D: TRBD2
V: TRBV5-6
CDR3: CASSGLAGASYEQYF
DNA: TGTGCCAGCAGCGGACTAGCGGGGGCCTCCTACGAGCAGTACTTC

size: -
J: TRBJ1-5
D: -
V: TRBV20-1
CDR3: CSASFSSNQPQHF
DNA: TGCAGTGCTAGTTTCAGCTCCAATCAGCCCCAGCATTTT

size: -
J: TRBJ2-1
D: -
V: TRBV7-2
CDR3: CASSWTLRSYNEQFF
DNA: TGTGCCAGCAGTTGGACTTTACGCTCCTACAATGAGCAGTTCTTC

size: -
J: TRBJ2-7
D: TRBD2
V: TRBV7-2
CDR3: CASSLALLAGGLGEQYF
DNA: TGTGCCAGCAGCTTAGCCCTACTAGCGGGGGGCCTCGGGGAGCAGTACTTC

size: once
J: TRBJ1-1
D: TRBD1
V: TRBV19
CDR3: CASSEQGGTEAFF
DNA: TGTGCCAGTAGTGAACAGGGGGGAACTGAAGCTTTCTTT

size: -
J: TRBJ1-1
D: -
V: TRBV5-5
CDR3: CASSLERGGTEAFF
DNA: TGTGCCAGCAGCTTGGAGAGGGGGGGCACTGAAGCTTTCTTT

size: -
J: TRBJ1-2
D: TRBD1
V: TRBV24-1
CDR3: CARKTGGTF
DNA: TGTGCCAGAAAGACAGGGGGCACCTTC

size: -
J: TRBJ2-7
D: -
V: TRBV7-9
CDR3: CASSFGMLPEQYF
DNA: TGTGCCAGCAGCTTCGGGATGCTCCCCGAGCAGTACTTC

size: -
J: TRBJ2-3
D: TRBD1
V: TRBV4-1
CDR3: CASSQGQGATDTQYF
DNA: TGCGCCAGCAGCCAAGGGCAGGGGGCAACAGATACGCAGTATTTT

size: -
J: TRBJ2-2
D: -
V: TRBV6-5
CDR3: CASSYSRWSGELFF
DNA: TGTGCCAGCAGTTACTCGAGGTGGTCCGGGGAGCTGTTTTTT

size: few
J: TRBJ2-3
D: -
V: TRBV12-3/TRBV12-4
CDR3: CASSLNREDTQYF
DNA: TGTGCCAGCAGTTTAAATAGGGAGGATACGCAGTATTTT

size: -
J: TRBJ1-1
D: TRBD1
V: TRBV10-1
CDR3: CASSERTGPRGAFF
DNA: TGCGCCAGCAGTGAGCGGACAGGACCTCGGGGAGCTTTCTTT

size: -
J: TRBJ1-1
D: -
V: TRBV11-3
CDR3: CASSGRTNTEAFF
DNA: TGTGCCAGCAGCGGGAGGACGAACACTGAAGCTTTCTTT

size: -
J: TRBJ2-7
D: -
V: TRBV9
CDR3: CASSSGHLQAYEQYF
DNA: TGTGCCAGCAGCTCGGGACACCTTCAAGCGTACGAGCAGTACTTC

size: -
J: TRBJ2-1
D: -
V: TRBV7-8
CDR3: CASSFAERAGGGNEQFF
DNA: TGTGCCAGCAGCTTCGCCGAACGGGCAGGAGGGGGCAATGAGCAGTTCTTC

size: -
J: TRBJ1-6
D: -
V: TRBV5-5
CDR3: CASSTDILKANSPLHF
DNA: TGTGCCAGCAGCACGGATATATTAAAAGCTAATTCACCCCTCCACTTT

size: -
J: TRBJ1-1
D: -
V: TRBV7-9
CDR3: CASSQGVNTEAFF
DNA: TGTGCCAGCAGCCAGGGTGTGAACACTGAAGCTTTCTTT

size: -
J: TRBJ2-7
D: TRBD1
V: TRBV10-3
CDR3: CATTVGQGSYEQYF
DNA: TGTGCCACCACGGTTGGACAGGGATCCTACGAGCAGTACTTC

size: -
J: TRBJ2-3
D: TRBD2
V: TRBV7-9
CDR3: CASSSMYRTSGRITDTQYF
DNA: TGTGCCAGCAGCTCGATGTACCGAACTAGCGGGAGAATCACAGATACGCAGTATTTT

size: once
J: TRBJ1-1
D: -
V: TRBV12-3/TRBV12-4
CDR3: CASSPDHMGAFF
DNA: TGTGCCAGCAGCCCTGACCATATGGGAGCTTTCTTT

size: -
J: TRBJ1-1
D: -
V: TRBV11-3
CDR3: CASSPGPGTEAFF
DNA: TGTGCCAGCAGCCCCGGCCCAGGCACTGAAGCTTTCTTT

size: -
J: TRBJ2-1
D: TRBD1
V: TRBV10-1
CDR3: CASSEKGTGEFF
DNA: TGCGCCAGCAGTGAGAAAGGGACAGGGGAGTTCTTC